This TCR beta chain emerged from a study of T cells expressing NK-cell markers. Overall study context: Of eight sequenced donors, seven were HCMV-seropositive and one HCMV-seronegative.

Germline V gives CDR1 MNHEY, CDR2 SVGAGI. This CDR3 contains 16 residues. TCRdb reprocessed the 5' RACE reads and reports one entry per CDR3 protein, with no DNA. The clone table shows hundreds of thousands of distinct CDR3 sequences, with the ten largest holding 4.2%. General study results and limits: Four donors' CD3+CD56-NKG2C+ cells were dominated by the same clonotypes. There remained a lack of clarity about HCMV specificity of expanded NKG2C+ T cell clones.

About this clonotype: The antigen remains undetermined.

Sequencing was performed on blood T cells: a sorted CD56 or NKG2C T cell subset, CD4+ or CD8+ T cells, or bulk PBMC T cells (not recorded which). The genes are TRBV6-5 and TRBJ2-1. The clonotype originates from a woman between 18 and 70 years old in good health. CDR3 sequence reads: CASSYSYGSSYNEQFF.